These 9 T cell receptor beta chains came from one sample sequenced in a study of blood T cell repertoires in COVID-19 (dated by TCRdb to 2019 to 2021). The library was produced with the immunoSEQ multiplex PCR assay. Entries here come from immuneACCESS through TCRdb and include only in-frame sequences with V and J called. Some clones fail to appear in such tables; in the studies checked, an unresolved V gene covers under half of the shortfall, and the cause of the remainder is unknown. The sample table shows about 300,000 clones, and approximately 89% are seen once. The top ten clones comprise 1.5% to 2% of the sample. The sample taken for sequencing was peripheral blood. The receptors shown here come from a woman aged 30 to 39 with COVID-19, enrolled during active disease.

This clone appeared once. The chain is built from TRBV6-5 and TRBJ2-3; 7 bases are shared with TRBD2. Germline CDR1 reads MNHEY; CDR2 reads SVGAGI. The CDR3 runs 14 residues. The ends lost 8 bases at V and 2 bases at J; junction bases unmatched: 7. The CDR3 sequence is CASGGVQHTDTQYF. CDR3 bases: TGTGCCAGCGGGGGGGTTCAGCACACAGATACGCAGTATTTT.

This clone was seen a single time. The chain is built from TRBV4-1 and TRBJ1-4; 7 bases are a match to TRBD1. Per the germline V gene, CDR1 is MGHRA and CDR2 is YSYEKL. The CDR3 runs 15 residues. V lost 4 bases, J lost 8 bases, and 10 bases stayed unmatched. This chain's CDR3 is CASSRLVTGREKLFF. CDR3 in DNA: TGCGCCAGCAGCCGACTCGTGACAGGGCGCGAAAAACTGTTTTTT.

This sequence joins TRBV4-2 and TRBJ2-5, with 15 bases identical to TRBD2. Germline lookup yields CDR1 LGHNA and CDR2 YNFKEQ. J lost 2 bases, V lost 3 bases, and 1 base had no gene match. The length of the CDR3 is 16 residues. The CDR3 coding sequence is TGTGCCAGCAGCCAGGGGACTAGCGGGAGGCAAGAGACCCAGTACTTC. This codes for CASSQGTSGRQETQYF.

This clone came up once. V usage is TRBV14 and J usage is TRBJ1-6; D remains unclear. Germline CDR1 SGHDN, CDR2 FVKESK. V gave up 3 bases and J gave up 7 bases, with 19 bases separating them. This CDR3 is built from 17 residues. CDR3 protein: CASSQQIRASGNSPLHF. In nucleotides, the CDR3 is TGTGCCAGCAGCCAGCAAATCCGGGCCTCGGGGAATTCACCCCTCCACTTT.

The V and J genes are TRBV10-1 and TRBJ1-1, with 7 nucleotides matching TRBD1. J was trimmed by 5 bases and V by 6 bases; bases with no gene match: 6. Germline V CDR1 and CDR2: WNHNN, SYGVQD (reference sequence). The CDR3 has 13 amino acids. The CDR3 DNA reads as TGCGCCAGCAGACCGACAGGGCAAACTGAAGCTTTCTTT. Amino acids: CASRPTGQTEAFF.

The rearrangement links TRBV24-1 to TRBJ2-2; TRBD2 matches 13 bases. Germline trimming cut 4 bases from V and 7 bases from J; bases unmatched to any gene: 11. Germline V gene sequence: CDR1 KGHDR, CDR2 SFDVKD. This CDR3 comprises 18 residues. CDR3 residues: CATSESSGLAGRNGELFF. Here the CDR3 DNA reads TGTGCCACCAGTGAGTCCTCGGGACTAGCGGGGCGTAACGGGGAGCTGTTTTTT.

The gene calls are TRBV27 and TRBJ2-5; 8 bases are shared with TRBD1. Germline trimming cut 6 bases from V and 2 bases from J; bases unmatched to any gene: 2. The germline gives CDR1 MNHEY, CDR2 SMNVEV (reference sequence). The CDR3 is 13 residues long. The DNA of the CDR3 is TGTGCCAGCAGCCGGGACAGGCAAGAGACCCAGTACTTC. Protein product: CASSRDRQETQYF.

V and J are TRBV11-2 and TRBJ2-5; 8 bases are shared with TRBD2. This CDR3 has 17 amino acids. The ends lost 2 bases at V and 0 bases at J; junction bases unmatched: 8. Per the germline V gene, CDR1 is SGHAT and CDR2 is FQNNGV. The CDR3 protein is CASSLTFRGGNQETQYF. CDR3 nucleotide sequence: TGTGCCAGCAGCTTAACGTTTCGCGGGGGGAACCAAGAGACCCAGTACTTC.

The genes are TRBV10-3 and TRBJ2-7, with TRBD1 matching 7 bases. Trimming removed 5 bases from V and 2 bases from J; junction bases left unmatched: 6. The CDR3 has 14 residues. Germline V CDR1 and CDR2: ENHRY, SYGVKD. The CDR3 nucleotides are TGTGCCATCAGTTCCGGGACAGCCACCTACGAGCAGTACGTC. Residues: CAISSGTATYEQYV.